This T cell receptor beta chain was sequenced in a study of shared clonotypes between healthy human individuals. V lost 1 base to trimming and J lost 8 bases, with 17 bases between them. The CDR3 length is 14 residues. The germline gives CDR1 GTSNPN, CDR2 SVGIG (reference sequence). Assay used: immunoSEQ multiplex PCR; TCRdb lists only in-frame clones, some missing. The sample lists some 1,100,000 clones, roughly 74% seen once, with more than 0.45% in the top ten. The chain employs TRBV30 and TRBJ1-2; a weak D match, TRBD1 (6 bases). The sequence came from a man younger than 35 in good health. Some clones in this sample may be carry-over from other donors' samples. The specimen was memory CD4+ T cells from PBMCs. The subset denotes: CD45RA-negative fraction. As DNA, the CDR3 is TGTGCCTGGAGTGCCCCCAGGGGAGGTAGCGGCTACACCTTC. Amino acids: CAWSAPRGGSGYTF.